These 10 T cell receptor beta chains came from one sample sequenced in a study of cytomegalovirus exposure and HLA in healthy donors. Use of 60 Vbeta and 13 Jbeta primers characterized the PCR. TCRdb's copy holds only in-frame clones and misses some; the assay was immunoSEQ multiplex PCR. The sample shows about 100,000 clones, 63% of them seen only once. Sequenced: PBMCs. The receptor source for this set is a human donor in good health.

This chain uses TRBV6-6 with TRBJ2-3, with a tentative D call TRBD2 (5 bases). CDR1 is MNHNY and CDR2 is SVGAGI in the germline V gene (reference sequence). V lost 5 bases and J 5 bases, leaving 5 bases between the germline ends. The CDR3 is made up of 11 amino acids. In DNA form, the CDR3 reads TGTGCCAGCAGTCGGGGAGATACGCAGTATTTT. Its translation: CASSRGDTQYF.

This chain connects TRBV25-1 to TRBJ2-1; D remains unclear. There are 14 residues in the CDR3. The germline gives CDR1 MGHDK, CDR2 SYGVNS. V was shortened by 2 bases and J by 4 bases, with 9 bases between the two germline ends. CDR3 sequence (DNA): TGTGCCAGCAGTGAAAATCTAGAGTACAATGAGCAGTTCTTC. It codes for CASSENLEYNEQFF.

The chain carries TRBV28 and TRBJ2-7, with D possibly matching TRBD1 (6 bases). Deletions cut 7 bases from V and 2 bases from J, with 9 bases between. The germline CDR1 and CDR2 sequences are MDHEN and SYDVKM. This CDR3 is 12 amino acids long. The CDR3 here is CASIGQPYEQYF. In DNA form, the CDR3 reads TGTGCCAGCATTGGACAGCCCTACGAGCAGTACTTC.

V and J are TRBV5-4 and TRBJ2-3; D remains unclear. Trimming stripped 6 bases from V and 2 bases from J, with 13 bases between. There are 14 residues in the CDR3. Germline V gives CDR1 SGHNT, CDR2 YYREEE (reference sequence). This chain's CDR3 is CASTSELTTDTQYF. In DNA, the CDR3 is TGTGCCAGCACCTCGGAGTTGACCACAGATACGCAGTATTTT.

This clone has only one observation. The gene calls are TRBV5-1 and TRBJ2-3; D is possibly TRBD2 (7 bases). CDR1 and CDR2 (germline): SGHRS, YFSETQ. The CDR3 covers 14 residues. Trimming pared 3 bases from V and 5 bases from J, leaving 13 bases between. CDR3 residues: CASSSGGGGDTQYF. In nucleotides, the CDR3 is TGCGCCAGCAGCTCGGGGGGAGGGGGAGATACGCAGTATTTT.

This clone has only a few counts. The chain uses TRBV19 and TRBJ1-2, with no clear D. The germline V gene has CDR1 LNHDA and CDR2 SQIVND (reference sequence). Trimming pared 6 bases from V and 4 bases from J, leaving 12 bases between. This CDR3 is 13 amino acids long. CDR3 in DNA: TGTGCCAGTAGCACCCGAACAATCTATGGCTACACCTTC. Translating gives CASSTRTIYGYTF.

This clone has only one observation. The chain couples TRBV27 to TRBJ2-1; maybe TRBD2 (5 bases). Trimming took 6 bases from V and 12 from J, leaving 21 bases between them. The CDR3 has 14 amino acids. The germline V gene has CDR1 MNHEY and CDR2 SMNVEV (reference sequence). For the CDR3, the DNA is TGTGCCAGCAGGCCGATGGGAGTAAGAAATCGGCAGTTCTTC. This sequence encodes CASRPMGVRNRQFF.

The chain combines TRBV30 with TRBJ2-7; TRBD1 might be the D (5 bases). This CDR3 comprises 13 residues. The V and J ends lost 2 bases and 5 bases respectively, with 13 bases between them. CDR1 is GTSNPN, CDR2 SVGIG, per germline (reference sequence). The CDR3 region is CAWSSQGFHEQYF. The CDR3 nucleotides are TGTGCCTGGAGTTCCCAGGGATTCCACGAGCAGTACTTC. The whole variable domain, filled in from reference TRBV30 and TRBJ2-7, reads SQTIHQWPATLVQPVGSPLSLECTVEGTSNPNLYWYRQAAGRGLQLLFYSVGIGQISSEVPQNLSASRPQDRQFILSSKKLLLSDSGFYLCAWSSQGFHEQYFGPGTRLTVT.

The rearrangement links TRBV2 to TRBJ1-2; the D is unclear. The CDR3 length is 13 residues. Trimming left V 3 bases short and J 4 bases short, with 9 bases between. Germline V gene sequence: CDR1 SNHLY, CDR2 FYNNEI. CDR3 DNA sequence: TGTGCCAGCAGTGATTCAGAGGGCTATGGCTACACCTTC. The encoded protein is CASSDSEGYGYTF.

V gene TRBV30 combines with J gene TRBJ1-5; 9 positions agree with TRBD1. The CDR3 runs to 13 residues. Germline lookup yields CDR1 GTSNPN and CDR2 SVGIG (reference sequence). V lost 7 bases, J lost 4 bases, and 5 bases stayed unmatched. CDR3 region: CASTGGPNQPQHF. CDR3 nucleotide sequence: TGTGCCTCCACAGGGGGCCCTAATCAGCCCCAGCATTTT.